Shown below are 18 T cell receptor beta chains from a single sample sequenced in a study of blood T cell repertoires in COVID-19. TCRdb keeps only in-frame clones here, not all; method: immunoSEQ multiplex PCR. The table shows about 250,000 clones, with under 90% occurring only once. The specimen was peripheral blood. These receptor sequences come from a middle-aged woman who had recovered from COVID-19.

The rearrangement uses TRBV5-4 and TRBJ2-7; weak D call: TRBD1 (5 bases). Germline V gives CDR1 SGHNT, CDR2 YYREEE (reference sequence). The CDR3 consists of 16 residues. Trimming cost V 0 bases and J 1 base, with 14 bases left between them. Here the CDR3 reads CASSLVGQGGSYEQYF. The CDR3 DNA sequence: TGTGCCAGCAGCTTGGTCGGGCAGGGTGGGTCCTACGAGCAGTACTTC.

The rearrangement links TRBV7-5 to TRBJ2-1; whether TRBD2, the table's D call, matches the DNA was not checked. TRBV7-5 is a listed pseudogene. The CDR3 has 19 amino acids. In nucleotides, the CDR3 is TGTGTCAGAAGCTTAGCTCCCCACTTGGGACTAGCGGGAGGGTATGAGCAGTTCTTC. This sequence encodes CVRSLAPHLGLAGGYEQFF.

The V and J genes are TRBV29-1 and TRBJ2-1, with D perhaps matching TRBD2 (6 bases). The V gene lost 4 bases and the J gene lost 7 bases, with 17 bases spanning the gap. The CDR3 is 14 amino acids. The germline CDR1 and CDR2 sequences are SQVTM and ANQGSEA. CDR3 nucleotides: TGCAGCGTTGCCGGGACTCCCGCCGGAAATGAGCAGTTCTTC. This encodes CSVAGTPAGNEQFF.

CDR3 sequence (DNA): TGTGCCAGTAGTACCCAGGGGATCTGGGGCTACACCTTC. It translates to CASSTQGIWGYTF. The V gene is TRBV19, the J gene TRBJ1-2; D might be TRBD1 (6 bases). Germline V gene sequence: CDR1 LNHDA, CDR2 SQIVND (reference sequence). Trimming removed 4 bases from V and 8 bases from J, with 14 bases in between. CDR3 length equals 13 residues.

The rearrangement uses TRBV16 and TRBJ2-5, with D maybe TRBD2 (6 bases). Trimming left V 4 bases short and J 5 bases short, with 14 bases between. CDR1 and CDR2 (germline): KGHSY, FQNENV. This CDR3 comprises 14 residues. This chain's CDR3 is CASSPTSGGETQYF. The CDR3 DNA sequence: TGTGCCAGCAGCCCAACCTCCGGAGGGGAGACCCAGTACTTC.

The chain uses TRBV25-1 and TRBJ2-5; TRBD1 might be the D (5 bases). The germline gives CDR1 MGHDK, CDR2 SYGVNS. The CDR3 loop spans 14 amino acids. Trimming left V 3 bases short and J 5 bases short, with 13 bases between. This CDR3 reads CASSDSRESETQYF. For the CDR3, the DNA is TGTGCCAGCAGTGATTCCAGGGAAAGCGAGACCCAGTACTTC. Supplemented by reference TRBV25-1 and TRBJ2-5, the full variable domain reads EADIYQTPRYLVIGTGKKITLECSQTMGHDKMYWYQQDPGMELHLIHYSYGVNSTEKGDLSSESTVSRIRTEHFPLTLESARPSHTSQYLCASSDSRESETQYFGPGTRLLVL.

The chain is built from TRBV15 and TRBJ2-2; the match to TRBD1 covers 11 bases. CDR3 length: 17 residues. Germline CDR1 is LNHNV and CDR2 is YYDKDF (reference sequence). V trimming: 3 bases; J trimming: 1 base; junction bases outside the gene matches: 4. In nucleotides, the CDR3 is TGTGCCACCAGCAGTGGACAGGGGGCAAGGAACACCGGGGAGCTGTTTTTT. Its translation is CATSSGQGARNTGELFF.

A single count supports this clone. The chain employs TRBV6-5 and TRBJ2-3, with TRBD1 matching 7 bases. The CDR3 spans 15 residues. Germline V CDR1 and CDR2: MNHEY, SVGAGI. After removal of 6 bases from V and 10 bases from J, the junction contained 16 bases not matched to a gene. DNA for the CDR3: TGTGCCAGCAGACCTGGACAGGCGCTGCTGTTGGCGCAGTATTTT. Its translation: CASRPGQALLLAQYF.

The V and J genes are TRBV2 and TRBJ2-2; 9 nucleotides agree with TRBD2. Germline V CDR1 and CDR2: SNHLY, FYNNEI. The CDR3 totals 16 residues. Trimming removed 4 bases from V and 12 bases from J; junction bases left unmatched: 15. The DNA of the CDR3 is TGTGCCAGCAGTGTTATGGCTAGCGGGGACCGGAAGAAGCTGTTTTTT. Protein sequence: CASSVMASGDRKKLFF.

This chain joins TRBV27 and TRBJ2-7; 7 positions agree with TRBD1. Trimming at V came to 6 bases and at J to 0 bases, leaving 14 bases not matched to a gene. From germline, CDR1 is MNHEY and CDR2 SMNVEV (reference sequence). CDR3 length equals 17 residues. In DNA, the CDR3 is TGTGCCAGCAGCATCAGACGGGACAGATACTTCTCCTACGAGCAGTACTTC. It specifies CASSIRRDRYFSYEQYF.

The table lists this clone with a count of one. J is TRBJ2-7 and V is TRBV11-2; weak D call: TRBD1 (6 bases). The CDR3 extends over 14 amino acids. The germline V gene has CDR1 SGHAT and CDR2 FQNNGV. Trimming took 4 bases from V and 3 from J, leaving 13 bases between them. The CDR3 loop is CASSYDRINYEQYF. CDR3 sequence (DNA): TGTGCCAGCAGCTACGACAGGATAAACTACGAGCAGTACTTC.

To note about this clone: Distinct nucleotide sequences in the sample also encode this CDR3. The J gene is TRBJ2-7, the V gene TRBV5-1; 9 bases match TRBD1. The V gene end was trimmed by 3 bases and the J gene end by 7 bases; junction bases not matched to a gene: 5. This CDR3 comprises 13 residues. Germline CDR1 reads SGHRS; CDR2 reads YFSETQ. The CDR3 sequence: CASSSGQGLEQYF. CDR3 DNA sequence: TGCGCCAGCAGCTCGGGACAGGGTCTGGAGCAGTACTTC.

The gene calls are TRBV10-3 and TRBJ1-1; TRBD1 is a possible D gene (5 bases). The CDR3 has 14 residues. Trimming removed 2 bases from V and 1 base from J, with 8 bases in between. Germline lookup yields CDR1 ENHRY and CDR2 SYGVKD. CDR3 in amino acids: CAISEGQGNTEAFF. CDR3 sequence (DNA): TGTGCCATCAGTGAGGGTCAGGGGAACACTGAAGCTTTCTTT.

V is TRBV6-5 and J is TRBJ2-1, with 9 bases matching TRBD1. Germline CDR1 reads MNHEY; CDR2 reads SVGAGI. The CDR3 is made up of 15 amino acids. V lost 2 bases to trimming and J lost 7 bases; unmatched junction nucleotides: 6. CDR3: CASSYLDRGSNEQFF. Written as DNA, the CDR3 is TGTGCCAGCAGTTACCTGGACAGGGGTTCTAATGAGCAGTTCTTC.

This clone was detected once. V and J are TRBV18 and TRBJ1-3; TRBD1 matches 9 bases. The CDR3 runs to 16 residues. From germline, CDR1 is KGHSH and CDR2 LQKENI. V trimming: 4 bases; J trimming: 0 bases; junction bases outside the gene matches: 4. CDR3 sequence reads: CASSRGQGLSGNTIYF. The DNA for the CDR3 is TGTGCCAGCTCACGGGGACAGGGCCTCTCTGGAAACACCATATATTTT.

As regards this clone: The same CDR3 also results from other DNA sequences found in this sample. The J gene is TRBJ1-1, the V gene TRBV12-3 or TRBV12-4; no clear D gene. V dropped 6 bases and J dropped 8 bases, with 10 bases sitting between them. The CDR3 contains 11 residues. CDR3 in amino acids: CASSLTGEAFF. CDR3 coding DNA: TGTGCCAGCAGCCTTACGGGGGAAGCTTTCTTT.

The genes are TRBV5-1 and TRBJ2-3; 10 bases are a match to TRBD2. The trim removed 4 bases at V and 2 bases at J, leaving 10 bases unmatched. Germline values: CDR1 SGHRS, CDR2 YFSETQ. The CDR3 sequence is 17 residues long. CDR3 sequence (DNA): TGCGCCAGCAGCCCCTCCCGGACTAGCGGACCCACAGATACGCAGTATTTT. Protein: CASSPSRTSGPTDTQYF.

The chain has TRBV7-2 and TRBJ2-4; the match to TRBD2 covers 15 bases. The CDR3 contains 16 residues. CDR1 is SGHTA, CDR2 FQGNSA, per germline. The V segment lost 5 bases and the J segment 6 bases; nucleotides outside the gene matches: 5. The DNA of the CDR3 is TGTGCCAGCAGCCTCGGACTAGCGGGAGGGGGAAACATTCAGTACTTC. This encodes CASSLGLAGGGNIQYF.